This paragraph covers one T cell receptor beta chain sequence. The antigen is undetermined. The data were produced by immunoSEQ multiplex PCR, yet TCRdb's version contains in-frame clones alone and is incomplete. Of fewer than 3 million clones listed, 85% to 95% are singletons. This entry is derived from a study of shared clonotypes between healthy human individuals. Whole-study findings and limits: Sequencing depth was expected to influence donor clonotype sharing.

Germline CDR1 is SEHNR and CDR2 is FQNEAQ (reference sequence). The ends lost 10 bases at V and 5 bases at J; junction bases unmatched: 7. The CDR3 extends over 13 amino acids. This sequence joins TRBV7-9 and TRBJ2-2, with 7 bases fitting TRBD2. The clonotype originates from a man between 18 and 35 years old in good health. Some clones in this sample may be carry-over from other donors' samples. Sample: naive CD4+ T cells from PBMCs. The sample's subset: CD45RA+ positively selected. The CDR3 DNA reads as TGTGCCATCGGTAAAGCGGGAACCGGGGAGCTGTTTTTT. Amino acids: CAIGKAGTGELFF.